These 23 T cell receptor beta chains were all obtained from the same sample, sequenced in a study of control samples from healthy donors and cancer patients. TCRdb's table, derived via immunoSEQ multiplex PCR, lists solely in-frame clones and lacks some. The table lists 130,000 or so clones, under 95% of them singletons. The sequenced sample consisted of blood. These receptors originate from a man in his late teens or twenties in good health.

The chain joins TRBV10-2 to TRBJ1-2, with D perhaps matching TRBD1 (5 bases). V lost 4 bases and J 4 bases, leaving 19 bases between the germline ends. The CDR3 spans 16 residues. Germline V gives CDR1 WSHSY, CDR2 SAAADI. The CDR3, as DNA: TGCGCCAGCAGTGTAGCGACAGAAACACTCTCCTATGGCTACACCTTC. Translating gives CASSVATETLSYGYTF.

The CDR3 nucleotides are TGTGCCAGCAGCCAGTCCAGGGTAACCACCGGGGAGCTGTTTTTT. Residues: CASSQSRVTTGELFF. The chain has TRBV7-9 and TRBJ2-2; TRBD1 is a possible D gene (5 bases). There are 15 residues in the CDR3. CDR1 is SEHNR and CDR2 is FQNEAQ in the germline V gene (reference sequence). Trimming took 5 bases from V and 4 from J, leaving 14 bases between them.

CDR3 protein: CASSRLAGGPSGEQYF. Written as DNA, the CDR3 is TGTGCCAGCAGCCGCCTAGCGGGGGGGCCATCGGGCGAGCAGTACTTC. The rearrangement links TRBV3-1 (or the pseudogene TRBV3-2) to TRBJ2-7, with TRBD2 matching 12 bases. After removal of 4 bases from V and 6 bases from J, the junction contained 10 bases not matched to a gene. This CDR3 region has 16 residues. Germline CDR1 LGHDT, CDR2 YNNKEL (reference sequence).

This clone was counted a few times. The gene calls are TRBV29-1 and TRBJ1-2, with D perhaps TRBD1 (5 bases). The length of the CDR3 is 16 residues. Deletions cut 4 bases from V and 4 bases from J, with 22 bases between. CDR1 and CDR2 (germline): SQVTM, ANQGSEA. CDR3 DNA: TGCAGCGTTGTCCCCTTTGACAGCCCGGCTGGCTATGGCTACACCTTC. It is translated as CSVVPFDSPAGYGYTF. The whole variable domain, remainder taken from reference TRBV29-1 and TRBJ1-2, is SAVISQKPSRDICQRGTSLTIQCQVDSQVTMMFWYRQQPGQSLTLIATANQGSEATYESGFVIDKFPISRPNLTFSTLTVSNMSPEDSSIYLCSVVPFDSPAGYGYTFGSGTRLTVV.

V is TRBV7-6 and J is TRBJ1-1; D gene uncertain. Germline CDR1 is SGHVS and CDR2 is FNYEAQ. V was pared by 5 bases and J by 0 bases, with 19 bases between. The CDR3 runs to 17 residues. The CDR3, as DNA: TGTGCCAGCAGCCCCTCCCCTGCTAATTCGGTGAACACTGAAGCTTTCTTT. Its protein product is CASSPSPANSVNTEAFF.

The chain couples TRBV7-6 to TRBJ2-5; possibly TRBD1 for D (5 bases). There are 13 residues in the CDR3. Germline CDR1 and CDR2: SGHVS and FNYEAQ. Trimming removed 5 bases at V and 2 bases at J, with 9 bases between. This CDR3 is CASSPTVQETQYF. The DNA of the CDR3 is TGTGCCAGCAGCCCGACAGTTCAAGAGACCCAGTACTTC.

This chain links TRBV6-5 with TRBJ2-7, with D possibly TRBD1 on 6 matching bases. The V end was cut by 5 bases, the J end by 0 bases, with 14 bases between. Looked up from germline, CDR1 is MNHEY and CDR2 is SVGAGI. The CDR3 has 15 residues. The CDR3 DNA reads TGTGCCAGCAGTAAGTACAGGGAAGACTCCTACGAGCAGTACTTC. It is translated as CASSKYREDSYEQYF.

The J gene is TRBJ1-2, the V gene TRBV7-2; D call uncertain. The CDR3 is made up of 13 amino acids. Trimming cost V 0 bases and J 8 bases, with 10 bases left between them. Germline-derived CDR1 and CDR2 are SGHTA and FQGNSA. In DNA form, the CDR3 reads TGTGCCAGCAGCTTAGCTTTGGCGGAAGGCTACACCTTC. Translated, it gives CASSLALAEGYTF.

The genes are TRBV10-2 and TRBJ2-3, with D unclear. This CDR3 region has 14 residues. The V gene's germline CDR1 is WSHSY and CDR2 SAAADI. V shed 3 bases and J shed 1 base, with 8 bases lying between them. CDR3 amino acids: CASSEFGGTDTQYF. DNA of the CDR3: TGCGCCAGCAGTGAATTTGGGGGCACAGATACGCAGTATTTT.

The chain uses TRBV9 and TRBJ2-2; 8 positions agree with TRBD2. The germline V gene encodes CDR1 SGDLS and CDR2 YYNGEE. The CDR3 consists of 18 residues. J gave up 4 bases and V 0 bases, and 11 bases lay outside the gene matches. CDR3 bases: TGTGCCAGCAGCGTAGCTTCGGGGGGGTTAGGGGCCACCGGGGAGCTGTTTTTT. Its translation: CASSVASGGLGATGELFF.

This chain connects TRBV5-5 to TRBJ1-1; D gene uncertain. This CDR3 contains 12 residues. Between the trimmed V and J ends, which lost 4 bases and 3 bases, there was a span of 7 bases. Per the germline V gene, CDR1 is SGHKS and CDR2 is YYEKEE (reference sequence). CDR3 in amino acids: CASSPSDTEAFF. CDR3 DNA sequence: TGTGCCAGCAGCCCTTCGGACACTGAAGCTTTCTTT.

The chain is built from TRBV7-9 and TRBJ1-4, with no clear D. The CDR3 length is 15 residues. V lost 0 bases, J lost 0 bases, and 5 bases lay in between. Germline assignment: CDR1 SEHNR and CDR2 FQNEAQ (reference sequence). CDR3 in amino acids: CASSLATATNEKLFF. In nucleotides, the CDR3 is TGTGCCAGCAGCTTAGCAACAGCAACTAATGAAAAACTGTTTTTT.

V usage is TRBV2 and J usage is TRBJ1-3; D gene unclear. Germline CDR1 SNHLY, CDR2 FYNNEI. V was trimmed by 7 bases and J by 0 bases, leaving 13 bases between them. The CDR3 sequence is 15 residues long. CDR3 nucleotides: TGTGCCAGCACCGACCAGTATCTCTCTGGAAACACCATATATTTT. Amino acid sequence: CASTDQYLSGNTIYF. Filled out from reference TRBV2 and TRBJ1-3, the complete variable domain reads EPEVTQTPSHQVTQMGQEVILRCVPISNHLYFYWYRQILGQKVEFLVSFYNNEISEKSEIFDDQFSVERPDGSNFTLKIRSTKLEDSAMYFCASTDQYLSGNTIYFGEGSWLTVV.

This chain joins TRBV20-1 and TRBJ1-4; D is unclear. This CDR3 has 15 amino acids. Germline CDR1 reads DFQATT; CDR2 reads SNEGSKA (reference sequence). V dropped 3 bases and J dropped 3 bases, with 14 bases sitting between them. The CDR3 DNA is TGCAGTGCTAGTCCCCGATTCTCGCCTAATGAAAAACTGTTTTTT. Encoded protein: CSASPRFSPNEKLFF.

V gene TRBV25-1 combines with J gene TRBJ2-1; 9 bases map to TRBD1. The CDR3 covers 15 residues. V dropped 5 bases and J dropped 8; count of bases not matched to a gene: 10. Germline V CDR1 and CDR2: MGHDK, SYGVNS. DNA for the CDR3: TGTGCCAGCAGTATAACCGGGACAGGGTCTCATGAGCAGTTCTTC. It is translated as CASSITGTGSHEQFF.

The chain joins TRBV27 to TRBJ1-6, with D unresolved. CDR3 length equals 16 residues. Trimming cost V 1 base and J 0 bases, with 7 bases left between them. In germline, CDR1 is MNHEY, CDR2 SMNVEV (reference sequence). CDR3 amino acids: CASSLYPDSYNSPLHF. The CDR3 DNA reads TGTGCCAGCAGTTTATACCCGGACTCCTATAATTCACCCCTCCACTTT.

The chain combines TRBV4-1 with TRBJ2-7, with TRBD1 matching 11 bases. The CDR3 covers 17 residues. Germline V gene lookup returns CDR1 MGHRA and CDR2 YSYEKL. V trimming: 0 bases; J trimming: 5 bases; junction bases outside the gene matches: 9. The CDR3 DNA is TGCGCCAGCAGCCAAGATCGGGGGACAGGGGGTTATGACGAGCAGTACTTC. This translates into CASSQDRGTGGYDEQYF.

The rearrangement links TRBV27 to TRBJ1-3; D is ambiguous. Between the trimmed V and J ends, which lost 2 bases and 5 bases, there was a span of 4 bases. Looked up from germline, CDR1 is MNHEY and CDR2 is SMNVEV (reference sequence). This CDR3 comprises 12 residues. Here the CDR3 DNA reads TGTGCCAGCAGTTTACGTCGAAACACCATATATTTT. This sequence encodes CASSLRRNTIYF.

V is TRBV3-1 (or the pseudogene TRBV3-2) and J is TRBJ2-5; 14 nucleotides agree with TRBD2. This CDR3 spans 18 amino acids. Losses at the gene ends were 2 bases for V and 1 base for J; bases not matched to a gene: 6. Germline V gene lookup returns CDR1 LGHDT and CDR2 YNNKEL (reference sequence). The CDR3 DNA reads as TGTGCCAGCAGCCAACGACTAGCGGGGGGGCTGGCCCAAGAGACCCAGTACTTC. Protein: CASSQRLAGGLAQETQYF.

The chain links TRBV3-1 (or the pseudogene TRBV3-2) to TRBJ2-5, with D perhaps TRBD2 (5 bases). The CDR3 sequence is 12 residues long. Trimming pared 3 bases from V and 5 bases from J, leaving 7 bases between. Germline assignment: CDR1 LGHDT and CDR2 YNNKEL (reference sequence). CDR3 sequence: CASSQGVETQYF. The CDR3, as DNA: TGTGCCAGCAGCCAGGGAGTGGAGACCCAGTACTTC.

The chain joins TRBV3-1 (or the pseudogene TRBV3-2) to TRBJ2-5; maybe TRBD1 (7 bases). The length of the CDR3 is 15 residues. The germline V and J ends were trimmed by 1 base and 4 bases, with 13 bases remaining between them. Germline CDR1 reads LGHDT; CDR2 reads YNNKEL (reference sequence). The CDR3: CASSQVRGRSETQYF. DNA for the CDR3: TGTGCCAGCAGCCAAGTCAGGGGGAGGTCAGAGACCCAGTACTTC.

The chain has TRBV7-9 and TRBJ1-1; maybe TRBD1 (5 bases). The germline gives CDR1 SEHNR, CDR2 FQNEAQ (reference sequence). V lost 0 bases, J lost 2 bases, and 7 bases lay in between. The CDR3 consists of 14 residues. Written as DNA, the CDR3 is TGTGCCAGCAGCTTAGCGGGGCTCAACACTGAAGCTTTCTTT. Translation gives CASSLAGLNTEAFF.

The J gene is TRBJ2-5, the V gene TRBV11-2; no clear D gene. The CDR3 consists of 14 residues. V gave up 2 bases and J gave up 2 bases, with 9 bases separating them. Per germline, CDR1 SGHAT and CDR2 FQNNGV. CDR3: CASSLRVEQETQYF. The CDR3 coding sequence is TGTGCCAGCAGCTTACGGGTTGAACAAGAGACCCAGTACTTC.